This T cell receptor beta chain comes out of a study of T cell repertoires in cytomegalovirus infection. A remark on this clonotype: The antigen is unknown.

MiXCR, applied by TCRdb to the reads, yields one record per CDR3 protein. Here the sample spans about half a million distinct CDR3 sequences, 30% to 35% being singletons. Study observations and caveats: Identification of carriers of CMV plus the relevant HLA was achieved through cumulative public TCR beta family frequency. The ex vivo response was dominated by HLA-C-restricted CMV-specific TCR beta clonotypes.

CDR3 size: 14 residues. Unmatched junction bases numbered 6, after V lost 6 bases and J lost 4 bases. The germline V gene has CDR1 MNHGY and CDR2 SAAAGT. The source material was cultured PBMCs, sampled from culture after CMV antigen stimulation. This sequence joins TRBV6-8 and TRBJ1-5; 7 nucleotides line up with TRBD1. This clonotype originated in a human donor in good health (CMV status not recorded). Some clones in this sample may be carry-over from other donors' samples. Here the CDR3 reads CASSLTGTNQPQHF. The CDR3 coding sequence is TGTGCCAGCAGCTTGACAGGGACGAATCAGCCCCAGCATTTT.